This T cell receptor beta chain was profiled in a study of shared clonotypes between healthy human individuals. Study-level background: CD4 naive cells filled three plates per donor, CD4 memory three, CD8 naive two and CD8 memory one. Study-level findings and limits: A generally larger estimated richness was seen in naive subsets than in memory subsets.

Naive-designated CD8 cells lacked CD45RO, were positively enriched for CCR7, and omitted terminally differentiated effector memory CD45RA+ cells. This CDR3 comprises 14 residues. The V gene lost 3 bases and the J gene lost 6 bases, with 17 bases spanning the gap. The germline V gene encodes CDR1 GTSNPN and CDR2 SVGIG (reference sequence). On this clone: What it binds is not known.

At deep level, the assay was performed. Assay used: immunoSEQ multiplex PCR; TCRdb lists only in-frame clones, some missing. Of fewer than 1 million clones in the sample, 96% were seen once. The sequenced sample was naive CD8+ T cells sorted from blood. The chain employs TRBV30 and TRBJ1-2; tentative D call: TRBD1 (6 bases). The TCR was taken from a man under 40 in good health. The CDR3 loop reads CAWRSLGGLDGYTF. CDR3 coding DNA: TGTGCCTGGAGATCTCTCGGGGGGCTGGATGGCTACACCTTC.